This TCR beta chain derives from a study of Graves' ophthalmopathy and Graves' hyperthyroidism. Amplified material comprised TCR beta CDR3 regions derived from RNA transcripts. Following a first-round RT-PCR that used HTBI primers, a second-round multiplex PCR was carried out. TCRdb recomputed calls from the multiplex PCR reads with MiXCR, one row per CDR3 protein. The data contain 300,000 or so distinct CDR3 sequences, about 17% of them singletons. There are many counts of this clonotype. The CDR3 has 14 residues. V was pared by 5 bases and J by 2 bases, with 10 bases between. Sequencing was done on a sample of peripheral blood. The receptor comes from an adult man with Graves' ophthalmopathy. The chain couples TRBV12-3 or TRBV12-4 to TRBJ1-3; TRBD1 might be the D (5 bases). CDR3: CASSHGTAGNTIYF. In DNA, the CDR3 is TGTGCCAGCAGTCACGGGACGGCTGGAAACACCATATATTTT.